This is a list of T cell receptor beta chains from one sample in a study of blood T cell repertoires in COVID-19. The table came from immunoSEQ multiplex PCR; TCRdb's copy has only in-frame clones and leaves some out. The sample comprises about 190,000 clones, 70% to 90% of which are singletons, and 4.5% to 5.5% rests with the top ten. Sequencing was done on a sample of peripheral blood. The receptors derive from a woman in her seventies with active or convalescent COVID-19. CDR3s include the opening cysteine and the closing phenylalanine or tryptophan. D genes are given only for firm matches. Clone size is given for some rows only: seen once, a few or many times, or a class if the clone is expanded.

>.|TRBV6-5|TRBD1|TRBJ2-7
CASNPGQGAAYEQYF
TGTGCCAGCAATCCAGGACAGGGGGCGGCCTACGAGCAGTACTTC
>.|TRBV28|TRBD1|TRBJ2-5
CASSSPGTGGRETQYF
TGTGCCAGCAGTTCTCCAGGGACAGGGGGTCGGGAGACCCAGTACTTC
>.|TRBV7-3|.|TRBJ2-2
CASSPLDIATGELFF
TGTGCCAGCAGCCCCCTGGACATTGCCACCGGGGAGCTGTTTTTT
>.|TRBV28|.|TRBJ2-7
CASRALVPYEQYF
TGTGCCAGCAGGGCCCTAGTTCCCTACGAGCAGTACTTC
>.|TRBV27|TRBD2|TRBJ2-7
CASSFRTSGYEQYF
TGTGCCAGCAGCTTCAGGACTAGCGGCTACGAGCAGTACTTC
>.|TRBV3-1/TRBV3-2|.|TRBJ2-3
CASSQDVLGEEAQYF
TGTGCCAGCAGCCAAGACGTCCTCGGTGAAGAGGCGCAGTATTTT
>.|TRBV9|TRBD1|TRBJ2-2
CASSAHSTGMGTGELFF
TGTGCCAGCAGCGCCCACTCGACAGGGATGGGCACCGGGGAGCTGTTTTTT
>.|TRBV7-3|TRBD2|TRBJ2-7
CASSLLGRVTSGRSYEQYF
TGTGCCAGCAGCTTACTGGGCAGGGTGACTAGCGGGCGCTCCTACGAGCAGTACTTC
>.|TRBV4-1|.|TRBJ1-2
CASSQGQDYGYTF
TGCGCCAGCAGCCAAGGGCAGGACTATGGCTACACCTTC
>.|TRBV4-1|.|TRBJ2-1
CASSQESGEQFF
TGCGCCAGCAGCCAAGAAAGCGGTGAGCAGTTCTTC
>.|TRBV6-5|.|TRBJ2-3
CASSYQRTDTQYF
TGTGCCAGCAGTTATCAGCGAACAGATACGCAGTATTTT
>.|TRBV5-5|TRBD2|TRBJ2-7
CASSVGLAVAYEQYF
TGTGCCAGCAGCGTGGGACTAGCGGTAGCCTACGAGCAGTACTTC
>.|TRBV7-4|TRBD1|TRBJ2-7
CASSSRRQGASEQYF
TGTGCCAGCAGCTCCCGCCGACAGGGGGCTAGCGAGCAGTACTTC
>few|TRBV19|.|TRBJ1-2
CASSIVPGSPRGGYTF
TGTGCCAGTAGTATAGTCCCGGGAAGCCCCCGGGGTGGCTACACCTTC
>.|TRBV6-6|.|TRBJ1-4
CASSFRRGEKLFF
TGTGCCAGCAGTTTCCGTCGCGGGGAAAAACTGTTTTTT
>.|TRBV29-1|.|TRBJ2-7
CSVEGWEPGREQYF
TGCAGCGTTGAAGGGTGGGAGCCGGGTCGCGAGCAGTACTTC
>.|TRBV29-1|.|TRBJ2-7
CSVNQPPGTLEYF
TGCAGCGTTAACCAGCCCCCCGGGACATTAGAGTACTTC
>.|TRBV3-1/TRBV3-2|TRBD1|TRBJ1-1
CASSQYGQGNTEAFF
TGTGCCAGCAGCCAGTACGGACAGGGGAACACTGAAGCTTTCTTT
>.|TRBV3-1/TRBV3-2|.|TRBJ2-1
CASSQSGSEQFF
TGTGCCAGCAGCCAATCGGGGAGTGAGCAGTTCTTC
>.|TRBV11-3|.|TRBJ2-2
CASSRSSNTGELFF
TGTGCCAGCAGCAGGAGCAGCAACACCGGGGAGCTGTTTTTT
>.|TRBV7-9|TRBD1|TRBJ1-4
CASSLGTGGEKLFF
TGTGCCAGCAGCTTAGGGACAGGGGGCGAAAAACTGTTTTTT
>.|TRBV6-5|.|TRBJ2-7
CASSSPGTPSYEQYF
TGTGCCAGCAGTTCCCCCGGGACTCCTTCCTACGAGCAGTACTTC
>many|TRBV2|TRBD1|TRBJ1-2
CASSDLQGARDGYTF
TGTGCCAGCAGTGATTTGCAGGGGGCGCGAGATGGCTACACCTTC
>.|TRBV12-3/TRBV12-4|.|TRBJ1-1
CASKRGMEAFF
TGTGCCAGCAAGAGAGGAATGGAAGCTTTCTTT
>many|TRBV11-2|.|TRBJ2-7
CASSSFRFGRAKYEQYF
TGTGCCAGCAGCTCTTTCAGGTTTGGGCGGGCAAAATACGAGCAGTACTTC
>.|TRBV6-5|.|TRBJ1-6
CASNRVDSPLHF
TGTGCCAGCAACAGGGTCGATTCACCCCTCCACTTT
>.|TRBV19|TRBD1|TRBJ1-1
CASRQGGRMNTEAFF
TGTGCCAGTCGACAGGGAGGAAGGATGAACACTGAAGCTTTCTTT
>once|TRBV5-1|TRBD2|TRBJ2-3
CASSPIAGALTDTQYF
TGCGCCAGCAGCCCGATAGCGGGAGCCCTCACAGATACGCAGTATTTT
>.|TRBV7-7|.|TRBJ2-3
CASSRIIPPTASTDTQYF
TGTGCCAGCAGCCGAATTATTCCCCCCACAGCTAGCACAGATACGCAGTATTTT
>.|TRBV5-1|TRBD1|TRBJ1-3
CASSRDRGSGNTIYF
TGCGCCAGCAGCCGGGACAGGGGCTCTGGAAACACCATATATTTT
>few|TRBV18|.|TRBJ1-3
CASSPPERSGNTIYF
TGTGCCAGCTCACCACCGGAGAGATCTGGAAACACCATATATTTT
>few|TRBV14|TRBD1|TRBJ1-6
CASSQGQGGVFNNSPLHF
TGTGCCAGCAGCCAGGGACAGGGGGGAGTATTCAATAATTCACCCCTCCACTTT
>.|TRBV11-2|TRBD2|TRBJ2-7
CASSPTSGRAWREQYF
TGTGCCAGCAGTCCGACTAGCGGGAGGGCCTGGAGGGAGCAGTACTTC
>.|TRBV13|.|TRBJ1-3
CASSLAGQGNTIYF
TGTGCCAGCAGCTTAGCAGGTCAGGGAAACACCATATATTTT
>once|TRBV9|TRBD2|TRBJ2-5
CASSAASGSETQYF
TGTGCCAGCAGCGCTGCTAGCGGGAGTGAGACCCAGTACTTC
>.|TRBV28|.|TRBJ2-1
CASSFRSRSYNEQFF
TGTGCCAGCAGTTTCAGGTCCCGCTCCTACAATGAGCAGTTCTTC
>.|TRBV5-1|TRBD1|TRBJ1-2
CASSPRVLEGARGYTF
TGCGCCAGCAGCCCAAGGGTCCTGGAGGGGGCACGGGGCTACACCTTC
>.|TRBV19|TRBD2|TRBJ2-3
CASSGTSGYTDTQYF
TGTGCCAGTAGCGGGACTAGCGGATACACAGATACGCAGTATTTT
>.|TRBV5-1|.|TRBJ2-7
CASSLRLDSREQYF
TGCGCCAGCAGCTTACGACTCGATTCTCGCGAGCAGTACTTC
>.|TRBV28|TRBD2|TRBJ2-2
CASSLAASGSDIGELFF
TGTGCCAGCAGTTTAGCCGCCAGCGGGAGTGATATCGGGGAGCTGTTTTTT
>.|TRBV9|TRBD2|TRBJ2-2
CASSSLAGRTGELFF
TGTGCCAGCAGCTCACTAGCGGGACGCACCGGGGAGCTGTTTTTT
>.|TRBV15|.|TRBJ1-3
CATSRGGSGNTIYF
TGTGCCACCAGCAGAGGCGGCTCTGGAAACACCATATATTTT
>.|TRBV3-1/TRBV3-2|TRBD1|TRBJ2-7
CASSLRTGVDEQYF
TGTGCCAGCAGCCTCCGGACAGGAGTGGACGAGCAGTACTTC
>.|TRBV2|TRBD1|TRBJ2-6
CASSVQGQINVLTF
TGTGCCAGCAGTGTCCAGGGACAGATCAACGTCCTGACTTTC
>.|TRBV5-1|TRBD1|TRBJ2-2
CASSSTGVGTGELFF
TGCGCCAGCAGCTCGACAGGGGTCGGCACCGGGGAGCTGTTTTTT
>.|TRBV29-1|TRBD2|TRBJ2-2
CSVALTSGRAGELFF
TGCAGCGTTGCCCTGACTAGCGGGAGAGCCGGGGAGCTGTTTTTT
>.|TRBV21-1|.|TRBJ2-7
CASSKCPDREIYEQYF
TGTGCCAGCAGCAAATGCCCGGACAGGGAGATCTACGAGCAGTACTTC
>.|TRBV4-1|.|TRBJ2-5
CASSQEMRRREETQYF
TGCGCCAGCAGCCAGGAAATGAGGAGGCGGGAAGAGACCCAGTACTTC
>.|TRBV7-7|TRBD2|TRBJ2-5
CASSSRRGRLAGMETQYF
TGTGCTAGCAGTTCCCGGCGGGGGCGGCTAGCGGGGATGGAGACCCAGTACTTC
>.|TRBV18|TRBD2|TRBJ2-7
CASSPGAGKLGEQYF
TGTGCCAGCTCACCGGGAGCGGGAAAGCTCGGCGAGCAGTACTTC
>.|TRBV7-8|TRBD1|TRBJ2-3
CASSPQGGVTDTQYF
TGTGCCAGCAGCCCACAGGGGGGAGTCACAGATACGCAGTATTTT
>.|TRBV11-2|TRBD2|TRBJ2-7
CASSSRLAGGEQYF
TGTGCCAGCAGCTCTAGACTAGCGGGAGGCGAGCAGTACTTC
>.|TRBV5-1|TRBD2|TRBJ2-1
CASSLTSGRGSYNEQFF
TGCGCCAGCAGCTTGACGAGCGGGAGAGGATCCTACAATGAGCAGTTCTTC
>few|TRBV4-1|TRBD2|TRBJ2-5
CASSQGTSGRAWETQYF
TGCGCCAGCAGCCAGGGGACTAGCGGGAGGGCCTGGGAGACCCAGTACTTC
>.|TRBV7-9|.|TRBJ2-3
CASSLVGGTDTQYF
TGTGCCAGCAGCTTGGTAGGGGGCACAGATACGCAGTATTTT